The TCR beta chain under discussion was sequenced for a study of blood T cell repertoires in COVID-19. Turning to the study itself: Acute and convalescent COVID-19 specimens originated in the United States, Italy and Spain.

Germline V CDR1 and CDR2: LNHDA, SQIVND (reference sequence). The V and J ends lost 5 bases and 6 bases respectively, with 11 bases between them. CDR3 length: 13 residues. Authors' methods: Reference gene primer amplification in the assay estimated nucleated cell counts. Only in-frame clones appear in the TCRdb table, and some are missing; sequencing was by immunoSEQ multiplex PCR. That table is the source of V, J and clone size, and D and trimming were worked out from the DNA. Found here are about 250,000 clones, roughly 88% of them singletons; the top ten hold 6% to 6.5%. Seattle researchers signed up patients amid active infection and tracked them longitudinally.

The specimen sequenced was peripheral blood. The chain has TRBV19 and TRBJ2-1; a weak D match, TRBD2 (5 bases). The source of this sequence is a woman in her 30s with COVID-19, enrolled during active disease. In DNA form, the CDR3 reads TGTGCCAGTAGTCCCCGGGGTGGCAATGAGCAGTTCTTC. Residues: CASSPRGGNEQFF.